These 2 T cell receptor beta chains originate from one sample sequenced in a study of blood T cell repertoires in COVID-19 (dated by TCRdb to 2020 to 2022). Preparation of the library involved the immunoSEQ multiplex PCR assay. The clones in this table, taken by TCRdb from immuneACCESS, are in-frame only. Not every clone is retained; where verified, under half of the shortfall comes from an unresolved V gene, and the cause of the rest is unknown. A total of approximately 69,000 clones appear in this sample, less than 85% of them only once. The biggest ten clones account for 13% of the sample. Sequencing used peripheral blood. The receptor source for this set is a man aged 45-60 years with COVID-19, enrolled during active disease.

This chain uses TRBV5-5 with TRBJ1-2; the D is unclear. From germline, CDR1 is SGHKS and CDR2 YYEKEE (reference sequence). The V gene lost 1 base and the J gene lost 4 bases, with 8 bases spanning the gap. The CDR3 consists of 13 residues. The CDR3: CASSLSVLYGYTF. The DNA of the CDR3 is TGTGCCAGCAGCTTGAGCGTGCTCTATGGCTACACCTTC.

The CDR3 nucleotides are TGCAGCGTTGGAACGGGGGTGGTCGGCTACACCTTC. This translates into CSVGTGVVGYTF. The gene calls are TRBV29-1 and TRBJ1-2; D possibly corresponds to TRBD1 (5 bases). Germline V CDR1 and CDR2: SQVTM, ANQGSEA. Trimming removed 4 bases from V and 8 bases from J, with 14 bases in between. CDR3 length: 12 residues.